The T cell receptor beta chain described here comes from a study of blood T cell repertoires in COVID-19. About the study: Specimens from acute and convalescent COVID-19 originated in the United States, Italy and Spain.

Per the original data handling: Quantification of nucleated cells was approximated via reference gene primer amplification. Assay: immunoSEQ multiplex PCR; the TCRdb copy retains only in-frame clones and omits some. V, J and clone size are those of that table, while D and trimming were read from the DNA. The data show about 98,000 clones, with 70% to 90% seen just once and roughly 2% held by the top ten. Many counts were recorded for this clone. This CDR3 spans 13 amino acids. Germline CDR1 reads SGDLS; CDR2 reads YYNGEE. With 7 bases removed from V and 8 bases from J, the gap between germline ends came to 16 bases.

V gene TRBV9 combines with J gene TRBJ2-1; possible D gene TRBD2, 6 bases. Input material: peripheral blood. This TCR came from a man aged 50 to 59 with active COVID-19. CDR3 coding DNA: TGTGCCAGCGGAAGGCGGGGAAGGGATGAGCAGTTCTTC. This sequence encodes CASGRRGRDEQFF. Complete variable domain (other parts from reference TRBV9 and TRBJ2-1): DSGVTQTPKHLITATGQRVTLRCSPRSGDLSVYWYQQSLDQGLQFLIQYYNGEERAKGNILERFSAQQFPDLHSELNLSSLELGDSALYFCASGRRGRDEQFFGPGTRLTVL.